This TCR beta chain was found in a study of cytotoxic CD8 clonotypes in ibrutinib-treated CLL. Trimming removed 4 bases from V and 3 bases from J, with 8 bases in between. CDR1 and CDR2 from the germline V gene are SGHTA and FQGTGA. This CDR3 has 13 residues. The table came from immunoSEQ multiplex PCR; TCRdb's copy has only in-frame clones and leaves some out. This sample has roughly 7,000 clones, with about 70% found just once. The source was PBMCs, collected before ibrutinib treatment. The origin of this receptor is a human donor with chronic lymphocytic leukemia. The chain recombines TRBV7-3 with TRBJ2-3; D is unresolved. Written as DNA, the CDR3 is TGTGCCAGCAGCTGGTTTGGGACAGATACGCAGTATTTT. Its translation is CASSWFGTDTQYF.